A selection of T cell receptor beta chains follows, all from one sample in a study of cytomegalovirus exposure and HLA in healthy donors. Assay: immunoSEQ multiplex PCR; the TCRdb copy retains only in-frame clones and omits some. This repertoire shows around 150,000 clones, 60% to 80% found once; its top ten account for about 1.5%. The sample consisted of PBMCs. These receptors were obtained from a woman between 25 and 40 years old in good health and CMV-seronegative. Both conserved end residues are part of each CDR3. Some rows have no size entry. The others give once, few or many, or a class for an expanded clone.

NA TRBJ1-1 TRBV10-3 CAISGQQNTEAFF
NA TRBJ2-7 TRBV6-6 CANSQGFAYEQYF
NA TRBJ2-7 TRBV7-9 CASSPTGGVYEQYF
NA TRBJ2-2 TRBV27 CASSLVVAAGGIGELFF
NA TRBJ2-3 TRBV7-8 CASSYKATGGWADTQYF
NA TRBJ1-1 TRBV18 CASSPQGQGAMNTEAFF
few TRBJ1-5 TRBV11-2 CASSLDPTGGQPQHF
NA TRBJ1-2 TRBV5-4 CASSSPPGNDYGYTF
NA TRBJ2-2 TRBV4-1 CASSQAPQVSGELFF
NA TRBJ2-5 TRBV5-1 CASSPQDRGETQYF
NA TRBJ1-5 TRBV6-6 CASSSDRTTKPQHF
NA TRBJ2-1 TRBV5-4 CASSPPGTGAGGNEQFF